This T cell receptor beta chain was profiled in a study of T cells in Graves' hyperthyroidism and ophthalmopathy. Study background: Prior to any treatment, at the point of initial diagnosis, peripheral blood was collected.

V lost 6 bases to trimming and J lost 7 bases, with 13 bases between them. The CDR3 has 13 amino acids. Germline CDR1 reads SNHLY; CDR2 reads FYNNEI. This clonotype was seen ten or more times. The investigators amplified TCR beta CDR3 regions from RNA transcripts. A set of HTBI primers served as the primers for a first-round RT-PCR of the TCR CDR3. TCRdb passed the multiplex PCR reads through MiXCR, listing each CDR3 protein once. The table records around 300,000 distinct CDR3 sequences, 22% of them present only once. The receptor was derived from a man aged 30-40 years with Graves' ophthalmopathy. V gene TRBV2 combines with J gene TRBJ1-5; D possibly corresponds to TRBD1 (5 bases). Sequenced material: blood. The CDR3 DNA follows: TGTGCCAGCAGACCTACGGGGGGACAGCCCCAGCATTTT. Translating gives CASRPTGGQPQHF. Together with reference TRBV2 and TRBJ1-5, the CDR3 gives the full variable domain: EPEVTQTPSHQVTQMGQEVILRCVPISNHLYFYWYRQILGQKVEFLVSFYNNEISEKSEIFDDQFSVERPDGSNFTLKIRSTKLEDSAMYFCASRPTGGQPQHFGDGTRLSIL.